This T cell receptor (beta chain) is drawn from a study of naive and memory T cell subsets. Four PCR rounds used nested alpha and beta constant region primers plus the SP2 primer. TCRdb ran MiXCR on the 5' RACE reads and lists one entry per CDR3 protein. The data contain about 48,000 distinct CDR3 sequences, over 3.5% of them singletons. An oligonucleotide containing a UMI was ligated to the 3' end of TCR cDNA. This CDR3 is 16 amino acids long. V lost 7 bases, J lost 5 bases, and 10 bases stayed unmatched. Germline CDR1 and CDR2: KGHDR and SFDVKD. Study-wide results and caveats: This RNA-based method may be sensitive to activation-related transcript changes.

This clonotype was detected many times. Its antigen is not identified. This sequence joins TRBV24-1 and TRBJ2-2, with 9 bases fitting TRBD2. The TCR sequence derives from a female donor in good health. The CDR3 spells CATSRLSGSGTGELFF. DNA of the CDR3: TGTGCCACCAGCAGACTTAGCGGGAGTGGTACCGGGGAGCTGTTTTTT.